Below are 8 T cell receptor beta chains sequenced from a single sample in a study of T cell repertoires in cytomegalovirus infection. One entry per CDR3 protein results from TCRdb running MiXCR on the reads. The data show 290,000 or so distinct CDR3 sequences, roughly a tenth seen once. Input material: PBMCs. The source is a human donor in good health (CMV status not recorded). Some clones in this sample may be carry-over from other donors' samples.

This clonotype came up many times. The chain combines TRBV14 with TRBJ1-4; TRBD1 might be the D (5 bases). Germline loops: CDR1 SGHDN, CDR2 FVKESK. Between the trimmed V and J ends, which lost 3 bases and 0 bases, there was a span of 11 bases. The CDR3 loop spans 16 amino acids. The chain's CDR3 is CASSHRRDPTNEKLFF. The CDR3 DNA is TGTGCCAGCAGCCACCGCAGGGATCCAACTAATGAAAAACTGTTTTTT.

This clonotype came up a few times. This chain uses TRBV20-1 with TRBJ2-6; 12 bases are a match to TRBD2. There are 19 residues in the CDR3. V lost 2 bases to trimming and J lost 0 bases; unmatched junction nucleotides: 8. Germline CDR1 DFQATT, CDR2 SNEGSKA (reference sequence). CDR3: CSARSWTSGVSSGANVLTF. DNA of the CDR3: TGCAGTGCTAGATCCTGGACTAGCGGGGTTAGCTCTGGGGCCAACGTCCTGACTTTC.

This clonotype came up many times. The chain has TRBV7-8 and TRBJ2-5; the D call may be TRBD1 or TRBD2 (5 bases each). CDR1 SGHVS and CDR2 FQNEAQ come from the germline V gene. The V gene lost 3 bases and the J gene lost 2 bases, with 13 bases spanning the gap. This CDR3 has 15 residues. The CDR3 loop is CASSFRWGWQETQYF. In DNA, the CDR3 is TGTGCCAGCAGCTTCCGTTGGGGGTGGCAAGAGACCCAGTACTTC.

V is TRBV6-2 or TRBV6-3 and J is TRBJ2-3; TRBD1 is a possible D gene (6 bases). Germline values: CDR1 MNHEY, CDR2 SVGEGT. The CDR3 is 15 residues long. Trimming stripped 6 bases from V and 2 bases from J, with 15 bases between. The CDR3 DNA reads TGTGCCAGCAGCTCTGACAGGCTCAACACAGATACGCAGTATTTT. Encoded protein: CASSSDRLNTDTQYF.

This clonotype showed up just a few times. The J gene is TRBJ2-1, the V gene TRBV5-1; the D call may be TRBD1 or TRBD2 (6 bases each). With 3 bases removed from V and 3 bases from J, the gap between germline ends came to 16 bases. Germline CDR1 reads SGHRS; CDR2 reads YFSETQ. This CDR3 has 16 amino acids. CDR3 nucleotide sequence: TGCGCCAGCAGCTGGGGAGGAGGCAGGGGCTACAATGAGCAGTTCTTC. It codes for CASSWGGGRGYNEQFF.

This clonotype was detected ten times or more. The chain is built from TRBV6-6 and TRBJ2-5, with TRBD2 identical over 13 bases. Germline lookup yields CDR1 MNHNY and CDR2 SVGAGI (reference sequence). The CDR3 is 16 residues long. Trimming took 6 bases from V and 5 from J; bases not matched to a gene: 9. CDR3 sequence (DNA): TGTGCCAGCAGACCTACTAGCGGGGGGGCCGGGGAGACCCAGTACTTC. Translating it yields CASRPTSGGAGETQYF.

The sample holds a few counts of this clonotype. The V and J genes are TRBV19 and TRBJ2-1; 7 positions match TRBD1. This CDR3 is built from 14 residues. V lost 6 bases and J lost 9; bases outside the gene matches: 11. Germline values: CDR1 LNHDA, CDR2 SQIVND (reference sequence). CDR3 loop: CASRATGTAGEQFF. CDR3 coding DNA: TGTGCCAGTAGGGCGACAGGGACGGCCGGTGAGCAGTTCTTC.

This clonotype was counted many times. This rearrangement joins TRBV7-2 to TRBJ1-1; D unclear. V was pared by 2 bases and J by 1 base, with 5 bases between. This CDR3 region has 13 residues. Germline V gives CDR1 SGHTA, CDR2 FQGNSA. CDR3: CASSLSENTEAFF. CDR3 coding DNA: TGTGCCAGCAGCTTAAGCGAGAACACTGAAGCTTTCTTT.